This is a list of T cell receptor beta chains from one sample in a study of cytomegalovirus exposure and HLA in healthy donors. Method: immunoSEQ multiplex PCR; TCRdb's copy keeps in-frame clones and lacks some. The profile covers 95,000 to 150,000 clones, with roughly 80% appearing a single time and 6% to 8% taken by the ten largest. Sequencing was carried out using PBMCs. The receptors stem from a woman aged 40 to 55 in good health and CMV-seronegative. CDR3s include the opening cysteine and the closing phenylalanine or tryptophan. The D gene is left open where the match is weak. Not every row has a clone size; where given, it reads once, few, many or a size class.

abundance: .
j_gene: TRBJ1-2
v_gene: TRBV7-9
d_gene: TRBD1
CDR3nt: TGTGCCAGCAGCTCCCGGATCGGACAGGGTGACTATGGCTACACCTTC
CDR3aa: CASSSRIGQGDYGYTF

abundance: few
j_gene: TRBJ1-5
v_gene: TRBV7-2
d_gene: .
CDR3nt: TGTGCCAGCAGCTATAATAATCAGCCCCAGCATTTT
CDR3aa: CASSYNNQPQHF

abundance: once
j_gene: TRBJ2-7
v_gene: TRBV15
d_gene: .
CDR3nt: TGTGCCACCAGCAGGGACAGAGACGACTACGAGCAGTACTTC
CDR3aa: CATSRDRDDYEQYF

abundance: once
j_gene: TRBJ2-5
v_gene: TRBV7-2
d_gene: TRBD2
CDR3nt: TGTGCCAGCAGCTTAGGGCCACTAGCGGGATTAGAGACCCAGTACTTC
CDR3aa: CASSLGPLAGLETQYF

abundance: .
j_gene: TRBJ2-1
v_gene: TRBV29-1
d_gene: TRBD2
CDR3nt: TGCAGCGTTGAAGATCTAGGGCTAGCGGGATACAATGAGCAGTTCTTC
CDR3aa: CSVEDLGLAGYNEQFF

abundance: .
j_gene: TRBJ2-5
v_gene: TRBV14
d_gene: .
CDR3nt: TGTGCCAGCAGCCTCCTTTGGGGGGACTCGAAAGAGACCCAGTACTTC
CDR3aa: CASSLLWGDSKETQYF

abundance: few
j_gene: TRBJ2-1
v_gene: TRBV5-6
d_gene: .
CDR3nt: TGTGCCAGCAGCTCAGGGTTGAATGAGCAGTTCTTC
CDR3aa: CASSSGLNEQFF

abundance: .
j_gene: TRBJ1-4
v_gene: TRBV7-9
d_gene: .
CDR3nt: TGTTCCAGCAGCCGGACACCTTCGGGCCTTAATGAAAAACTGTTTTTT
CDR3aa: CSSSRTPSGLNEKLFF

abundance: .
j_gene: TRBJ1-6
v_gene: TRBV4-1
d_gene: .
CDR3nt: TGCGCCAGCAGCCTCTCGGCCAGGCGACCCCTCCACTTT
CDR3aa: CASSLSARRPLHF

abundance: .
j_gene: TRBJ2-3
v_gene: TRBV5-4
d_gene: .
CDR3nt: TGTGCCAGCAGAACTAGCACAGATACGCAGTATTTT
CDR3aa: CASRTSTDTQYF